The clone carrying this TCR beta chain was found many times. Both iRepertoire HTBI primers and Arm-PCR of CDR3 regions were used to build the TCR beta libraries. TCRdb re-called the multiplex PCR reads through MiXCR, storing one row per CDR3 protein. The profile covers around 330,000 distinct CDR3 sequences, with 18% appearing a single time and about 36% taken by the ten largest. This entry belongs to a study of regulatory T cells in long-lasting Graves disease. Documented time point: newly diagnosed GD, antithyroid drugs for less than 3 months. PBMC RNA was the source of the TCR library. A volume of approximately 10 milliliters of peripheral blood was collected in EDTA tubes. V shed 1 base, J shed 5 bases, and the junction held 6 bases outside the gene matches. The CDR3 is made up of 16 amino acids. Per germline, CDR1 SGHAT and CDR2 FQNNGV.

The receptor's source is a female donor with Graves disease. Sequencing was performed on peripheral blood mononuclear cells (PBMCs), taken at new diagnosis, from a patient treated with antithyroid drugs. This chain joins TRBV11-2 and TRBJ2-1; 9 bases are shared with TRBD2. CDR3 protein: CASSLGAGGRHNEQFF. CDR3 coding DNA: TGTGCCAGCAGCTTAGGAGCGGGAGGTCGCCACAATGAGCAGTTCTTC.